The sequence of this T cell receptor (beta chain) was determined in a study of blood T cell repertoires in COVID-19. Sequenced by immunoSEQ multiplex PCR; TCRdb stores in-frame clones only, minus some. This sample yields about half a million clones, of which roughly 85% are seen a single time; roughly 3.1% belongs to the top ten. The TCR was taken from a human donor in a cohort sampled during active COVID-19. The sample consisted of peripheral blood.

CDR3 DNA sequence: TGTGCCAGCAGTTACGGCCCGGGCGGGAGGGCCGGGGAGCTGTTTTTT. Amino acids: CASSYGPGGRAGELFF. The chain has TRBV6-5 and TRBJ2-2, with 9 bases that match TRBD2. The CDR3 has 16 residues. Trimming cost V 2 bases and J 6 bases; bases outside gene matches: 7. The germline V gene encodes CDR1 MNHEY and CDR2 SVGAGI.